A selection of T cell receptor beta chains follows, all from one sample in a study of vaccination and CD4 T cells after COVID-19. For these receptors, no antigen is known. From the PCR reads, TCRdb called clonotypes with MiXCR, one entry per CDR3 protein. The table includes fewer than 15,000 distinct CDR3 sequences, around 67% detected once. The sequenced material came from CD4+ T cells from blood, cultured in vitro. These receptors came from a human donor who had recovered from COVID-19. Both conserved end residues are part of each CDR3. A D gene is named only where the DNA matches it firmly. Only some rows state a clone size, as once, few, many or a class for expanded clones.

V	J	size	D	CDR3	DNA
TRBV30	TRBJ1-1	once	NA	CACQQDSTAFF	TGTGCCTGTCAACAAGACAGTACAGCTTTCTTT
TRBV20-1	TRBJ2-3	NA	NA	CSARHLGRPSTDTQYF	TGCAGTGCTAGACACCTGGGACGCCCTAGCACAGATACGCAGTATTTT
TRBV28	TRBJ2-5	NA	TRBD1	CASSTQGWGRETQYF	TGTGCCAGCAGCACACAGGGGTGGGGCCGGGAGACCCAGTACTTC
TRBV7-2	TRBJ2-3	NA	NA	CASSLRAGYTDTQYF	TGTGCCAGCAGCTTGAGGGCTGGCTACACAGATACGCAGTATTTT
TRBV7-3	TRBJ2-2	few	NA	CASSLTSTGELFF	TGTGCCAGCAGCTTAACAAGCACCGGGGAGCTGTTTTTT
TRBV20-1	TRBJ2-2	NA	TRBD1	CSAGTGQYNTGELFF	TGCAGTGCCGGAACGGGACAGTATAACACCGGGGAGCTGTTTTTT
TRBV29-1	TRBJ1-6	NA	NA	CSVFRRRGGLYNSPLHF	TGCAGCGTTTTTAGACGGCGGGGGGGACTATATAATTCACCCCTCCACTTT
TRBV6-5	TRBJ1-1	NA	NA	CASSYAGRENTEAFF	TGTGCCAGCAGTTACGCCGGGAGAGAGAACACTGAAGCTTTCTTT
TRBV20-1	TRBJ2-1	NA	TRBD1	CSAPGQGAIDEQFF	TGCAGTGCTCCCGGACAGGGGGCGATCGATGAGCAGTTCTTC
TRBV20-1	TRBJ2-3	NA	TRBD2	CSARDWAAAGNTQYF	TGCAGTGCTAGAGATTGGGCAGCAGCGGGGAATACGCAGTATTTT
TRBV27	TRBJ2-7	NA	NA	CASSLNGGPTYEQYF	TGTGCCAGCAGCCTAAACGGGGGGCCGACCTACGAGCAGTACTTC
TRBV6-4	TRBJ1-1	NA	TRBD1	CASRADRVGTEAFF	TGTGCCAGCAGGGCCGACAGGGTGGGCACTGAAGCTTTCTTT
TRBV11-2	TRBJ1-3	NA	NA	CASSSGPGNTIYF	TGTGCCAGCAGCTCCGGGCCTGGAAACACCATATATTTT
TRBV27	TRBJ1-5	few	NA	CASSRTNSNQPQHF	TGTGCCAGCAGTCGGACAAATAGCAATCAGCCCCAGCATTTT
TRBV7-2	TRBJ2-2	few	NA	CASSLLGNTGELFF	TGTGCCAGCAGCTTACTGGGGAACACCGGGGAGCTGTTTTTT
TRBV4-2	TRBJ2-7	NA	NA	CASSQDPLLIFYEQYF	TGTGCCAGCAGCCAGGACCCCTTACTCATCTTCTACGAGCAGTACTTC
TRBV12-3/TRBV12-4	TRBJ1-2	NA	NA	CASSLTGNYGYTF	TGTGCCAGCAGCCTAACGGGGAACTATGGCTACACCTTC
TRBV7-2	TRBJ2-1	NA	TRBD2	CASSLGGLAGGMYEQFF	TGTGCCAGCAGCTTAGGAGGCCTAGCGGGGGGGATGTATGAGCAGTTCTTC
TRBV7-9	TRBJ2-5	NA	NA	CASTGLRGSAETQYF	TGTGCCAGCACCGGACTAAGGGGATCGGCTGAGACCCAGTACTTC
TRBV18	TRBJ1-1	NA	NA	CASSPQQQSEAFF	TGTGCCAGCTCACCACAGCAACAAAGTGAAGCTTTCTTT
TRBV20-1	TRBJ2-7	once	NA	CSARAWGHGNEQYF	TGCAGTGCTAGAGCGTGGGGCCATGGGAACGAGCAGTACTTC
TRBV7-2	TRBJ2-7	NA	TRBD2	CASSLRLAAVQYF	TGTGCCAGCAGCTTAAGACTAGCGGCTGTGCAGTACTTC
TRBV12-3/TRBV12-4	TRBJ1-2	few	TRBD1	CASSRWDRGYGYTF	TGTGCCAGCAGTCGATGGGACAGGGGCTATGGCTACACCTTC
TRBV20-1	TRBJ2-5	NA	NA	CSARSQSETQYF	TGCAGTGCTAGAAGCCAGTCTGAGACCCAGTACTTC
TRBV10-3	TRBJ1-2	NA	TRBD1	CAISSRDSHGYTF	TGTGCCATCAGTTCCCGGGACAGTCATGGCTACACCTTC
TRBV7-3	TRBJ2-2	medium-sized	TRBD1	CASSLKGAANTGELFF	TGTGCCAGCAGCTTAAAGGGGGCTGCGAACACCGGGGAGCTGTTTTTT
TRBV6-5	TRBJ2-3	NA	NA	CASSSTGSTDTQYF	TGTGCCAGCAGTTCGACAGGTAGCACAGATACGCAGTATTTT
TRBV7-9	TRBJ2-3	NA	TRBD2	CASSLGLGSDTQYF	TGTGCCAGCAGCTTGGGACTAGGGTCAGATACGCAGTATTTT
TRBV6-2/TRBV6-3	TRBJ1-5	NA	TRBD1	CASSSPHRGGNQPQHF	TGTGCCAGCAGTTCCCCCCACAGGGGAGGCAATCAGCCCCAGCATTTT
TRBV6-1	TRBJ2-7	few	NA	CASSADFYRQYF	TGTGCCAGCAGTGCCGACTTCTATCGGCAGTACTTC
TRBV20-1	TRBJ2-7	NA	TRBD2	CSASGTSEYEQYF	TGCAGTGCTTCCGGGACTAGCGAATACGAGCAGTACTTC